What follows are 27 T cell receptor beta chains derived from one specimen sequenced in a study of OX40 agonist ivuxolimab in advanced cancers. Clones were read by immunoSEQ multiplex PCR, and TCRdb kept only the in-frame ones, dropping some. The table has some 100,000 clones, approximately 81% seen once; the top ten hold 1.1%. The sample in question was CD4+ or CD8+ T cells sorted from blood, obtained in a trial of the OX40 agonist ivuxolimab. The receptors stem from an adult with an advanced solid tumor such as melanoma, head and neck, liver or kidney cancer.

The J gene is TRBJ1-1, the V gene TRBV4-2, with unresolved D. Trimming pared 1 base from V and 6 bases from J, leaving 6 bases between. The germline V gene has CDR1 LGHNA and CDR2 YNFKEQ. The CDR3 loop spans 12 amino acids. CDR3 protein: CASSQGFAEAFF. The CDR3 coding sequence is TGTGCCAGCAGCCAAGGGTTCGCTGAAGCTTTCTTT.

The chain is built from TRBV28 and TRBJ1-2; D remains ambiguous. V lost 2 bases, J lost 5 bases, and 6 bases lay in between. CDR3 length: 12 residues. The germline V gene has CDR1 MDHEN and CDR2 SYDVKM. CDR3 in amino acids: CASSLMLYGYTF. CDR3 nucleotide sequence: TGTGCCAGCAGTTTAATGCTTTATGGCTACACCTTC.

The J gene is TRBJ1-6, the V gene TRBV25-1, with a weak D call TRBD1 (5 bases). Germline-derived CDR1 and CDR2 are MGHDK and SYGVNS. Trimming cost V 3 bases and J 9 bases, with 15 bases left between them. The CDR3 is made up of 15 amino acids. The CDR3 loop reads CASSELQGRGSPLHF. In nucleotides, the CDR3 is TGTGCCAGCAGTGAGTTGCAGGGTCGGGGTTCACCCCTCCACTTT.

The rearrangement joins TRBV7-9 to TRBJ2-6; 7 bases are shared with TRBD1. The CDR3 contains 18 residues. Germline lookup yields CDR1 SEHNR and CDR2 FQNEAQ (reference sequence). The V gene end was trimmed by 4 bases and the J gene end by 0 bases; junction bases not matched to a gene: 9. CDR3 sequence (DNA): TGTGCCAGCAGCTCCGGGGCAGGGGGAGACTCTGGGGCCAACGTCCTGACTTTC. Protein sequence: CASSSGAGGDSGANVLTF.

Worth noting for this clone: A read error may account for a junction end that differs from germline. The chain combines TRBV28 with TRBJ2-1, with TRBD1 matching over 8 bases. Germline CDR1 is MDHEN and CDR2 is SYDVKM. CDR3 length: 12 residues. The CDR3 DNA follows: TGTGCCAGCAGTTTGGGGCAGGGGGCGTGGGTCTTC. Translation: CASSLGQGAWVF.

In its sample, this clone was seen a few times. The chain has TRBV28 and TRBJ2-4; D remains unclear. Trimming removed 5 bases at V and 8 bases at J, with 10 bases between. The CDR3 sequence is 12 residues long. Germline V gene sequence: CDR1 MDHEN, CDR2 SYDVKM. In DNA form, the CDR3 reads TGTGCCAGCAGTGGCCTGAGGTACATTCAGTACTTC. Translated: CASSGLRYIQYF.

This clone was seen once. V usage is TRBV11-2 and J usage is TRBJ1-2; possible D gene TRBD1, 6 bases. CDR3 length: 17 residues. V was trimmed by 4 bases and J by 5 bases, leaving 23 bases between them. Germline loops: CDR1 SGHAT, CDR2 FQNNGV. CDR3 sequence: CASSSSPGRQAGYGYTF. In DNA form, the CDR3 reads TGTGCCAGCAGCTCCTCCCCGGGCCGACAGGCTGGGTATGGCTACACCTTC.

The chain joins TRBV20-1 to TRBJ1-1; D possibly corresponds to TRBD1 (5 bases). Trimming left V 6 bases short and J 5 bases short, with 10 bases between. The CDR3 is 11 amino acids. Per the germline V gene, CDR1 is DFQATT and CDR2 is SNEGSKA (reference sequence). The CDR3 coding sequence is TGCAGTGCCCTGAGGGGAACTGAAGCTTTCTTT. Amino acids: CSALRGTEAFF.

A single count supports this clone. The chain couples TRBV7-3 to TRBJ1-6; TRBD1 agrees at 7 bases. Unmatched junction bases numbered 5, after V lost 2 bases and J lost 10 bases. This CDR3 has 14 amino acids. CDR1 SGHTA and CDR2 FQGTGA come from the germline V gene. In nucleotides, the CDR3 is TGTGCCAGCAGCTTAGGGACAGAGGGGTCACCCCTCCACTTT. Protein product: CASSLGTEGSPLHF.

This chain joins TRBV29-1 and TRBJ1-6; 8 bases fit TRBD1. The CDR3 totals 12 residues. The J segment lost 10 bases and the V segment lost 6 bases, leaving 5 bases of the junction unmatched. Germline V gene lookup returns CDR1 SQVTM and CDR2 ANQGSEA. This chain's CDR3 is CSVGGQGSPLHF. In DNA form, the CDR3 reads TGCAGCGTAGGAGGACAGGGCTCACCCCTCCACTTT.

The chain uses TRBV7-3 and TRBJ2-3; the D is unclear. Trimming pared 2 bases from V and 0 bases from J, leaving 12 bases between. Germline CDR1 and CDR2: SGHTA and FQGTGA. The CDR3 loop spans 16 amino acids. The DNA of the CDR3 is TGTGCCAGCAGCTTAGGAATCTCAACTAGCACAGATACGCAGTATTTT. It specifies CASSLGISTSTDTQYF.

The chain combines TRBV19 with TRBJ2-2; 8 nucleotides agree with TRBD1. The germline V gene has CDR1 LNHDA and CDR2 SQIVND (reference sequence). This CDR3 region has 14 residues. The V segment lost 3 bases and the J segment 6 bases; nucleotides outside the gene matches: 3. CDR3 nucleotides: TGTGCCAGTAGTATCAAGACAGGGGCCGGGGAGCTGTTTTTT. It translates to CASSIKTGAGELFF.

CDR3 region: CASSPGQGFTDTQYF. The DNA of the CDR3 is TGTGCCAGCAGCCCAGGACAGGGTTTCACAGATACGCAGTATTTT. The V and J genes are TRBV11-3 and TRBJ2-3; 8 nucleotides agree with TRBD1. Per the germline V gene, CDR1 is SGHNT and CDR2 is YENEEA. V was pared by 5 bases and J by 2 bases, with 6 bases of the junction left unmatched. The CDR3 consists of 15 residues.

V and J are TRBV21-1 and TRBJ2-4; the table names TRBD2, a call not compared with the DNA. TRBV21-1 is deemed a pseudogene. This CDR3 comprises 15 residues. CDR3 bases: TGTGCCAGCAGCAAAGGGGAACTAGCGACGGACATTCAGTACTTC. This sequence encodes CASSKGELATDIQYF.

J is TRBJ2-1 and V is TRBV15, with TRBD2 matching over 10 bases. Trimming removed 0 bases from V and 7 bases from J; junction bases left unmatched: 6. Per germline, CDR1 LNHNV and CDR2 YYDKDF (reference sequence). This CDR3 comprises 16 residues. The CDR3 DNA reads TGTGCCACCAGCAGAGAGGGAGCGGGGGGGCTAAATGAGCAGTTCTTC. This translates into CATSREGAGGLNEQFF.

As regards this clone: The same CDR3 also results from other DNA sequences found in this sample. V is TRBV25-1 and J is TRBJ1-1; D ambiguous. CDR3 length: 13 amino acids. V was clipped by 4 bases and J by 11 bases, with 17 bases between them. Looked up from germline, CDR1 is MGHDK and CDR2 is SYGVNS. Written as DNA, the CDR3 is TGTGCCAGCAGTGCATGGGTGGGAGCCACGGCTTTCTTT. This encodes CASSAWVGATAFF.

The chain couples TRBV6-5 to TRBJ2-7; no reliable D call. This CDR3 has 12 residues. V lost 5 bases and J lost 2, with 7 bases in between. CDR1 and CDR2 from the germline V gene are MNHEY and SVGAGI. As DNA, the CDR3 is TGTGCCAGCAGTAACAACCCCTACGAGCAGTACGTC. Protein: CASSNNPYEQYV.

The chain employs TRBV5-1 and TRBJ2-1; 7 positions agree with TRBD1. Germline CDR1 and CDR2: SGHRS and YFSETQ. The length of the CDR3 is 14 residues. The J segment lost 5 bases and the V segment lost 5 bases, leaving 7 bases of the junction unmatched. The CDR3 region has the DNA TGCGCCAGCAGTTCCGGGACAGTACACAATGAGCAGTTCTTC. Translating it yields CASSSGTVHNEQFF.

This chain links TRBV30 with TRBJ1-6, with 8 bases fitting TRBD1. The junction had 6 bases not matched to a gene; V was cut back by 3 bases and J by 2 bases. CDR1 and CDR2 from the germline V gene are GTSNPN and SVGIG (reference sequence). This CDR3 is built from 16 residues. The CDR3 nucleotides read TGTGCCTGGAGGACACAGGGGGGAACCTATAATTCACCCCTCCACTTT. It codes for CAWRTQGGTYNSPLHF.

The chain joins TRBV6-6 to TRBJ1-1, with 8 bases matching TRBD1. Germline V gene data show CDR1 as MNHNY and CDR2 as SVGAGI (reference sequence). Trimming removed 6 bases from V and 7 bases from J; junction bases left unmatched: 7. The CDR3 loop spans 13 amino acids. This chain's CDR3 is CASSIRQGLEAFF. The CDR3 DNA is TGTGCCAGCAGCATCCGACAGGGGCTTGAAGCTTTCTTT.

This clone came up once. The rearrangement joins TRBV5-1 to TRBJ2-1, with TRBD2 matching 7 bases. This CDR3 region has 14 residues. With 9 bases clipped from V and 4 bases from J, the junction kept 10 bases outside the gene matches. Germline CDR1 and CDR2: SGHRS and YFSETQ. Written as DNA, the CDR3 is TGCGCCACCTGGCGGGCGGGGGAGTACAATGAGCAGTTCTTC. This sequence encodes CATWRAGEYNEQFF. The whole variable domain, filled in from reference TRBV5-1 and TRBJ2-1, reads KAGVTQTPRYLIKTRGQQVTLSCSPISGHRSVSWYQQTPGQGLQFLFEYFSETQRNKGNFPGRFSGRQFSNSRSEMNVSTLELGDSALYLCATWRAGEYNEQFFGPGTRLTVL.

The rearrangement joins TRBV7-2 to TRBJ2-7; D possibly uses TRBD1 or TRBD2 (5 bases each). V was trimmed by 1 base and J by 3 bases, leaving 7 bases between them. This CDR3 comprises 13 residues. Per the germline V gene, CDR1 is SGHTA and CDR2 is FQGNSA. CDR3 region: CASSLGGGYEQYF. The DNA for the CDR3 is TGTGCCAGCAGCTTAGGTGGGGGCTACGAGCAGTACTTC. Full variable domain (outside the CDR3, taken from reference TRBV7-2 and TRBJ2-7): GAGVSQSPSNKVTEKGKDVELRCDPISGHTALYWYRQSLGQGLEFLIYFQGNSAPDKSGLPSDRFSAERTGGSVSTLTIQRTQQEDSAVYLCASSLGGGYEQYFGPGTRLTVT.

V gene TRBV7-2 combines with J gene TRBJ1-4; tentative D call: TRBD1 (5 bases). The V end was cut by 3 bases, the J end by 8 bases, with 19 bases between. The CDR3 totals 16 residues. Germline assignment: CDR1 SGHTA and CDR2 FQGNSA. The CDR3 protein is CASSLSTRERGEKLFF. CDR3 DNA: TGTGCCAGCAGCTTGTCAACCCGGGAGCGGGGGGAAAAACTGTTTTTT.

V is TRBV6-5 and J is TRBJ1-6, with D hard to call. Trimming pared 2 bases from V and 7 bases from J, leaving 9 bases between. Per the germline V gene, CDR1 is MNHEY and CDR2 is SVGAGI. This CDR3 spans 14 amino acids. CDR3 amino acids: CASSYPSANSPLHF. CDR3 in DNA: TGTGCCAGCAGTTACCCCTCGGCGAATTCACCCCTCCACTTT.

The chain couples TRBV7-9 to TRBJ1-6, with unresolved D. There are 14 residues in the CDR3. The ends were cut back, 4 bases at V and 9 bases at J, with 13 bases in the middle. Germline V gene lookup returns CDR1 SEHNR and CDR2 FQNEAQ (reference sequence). CDR3 sequence (DNA): TGTGCCAGCAGCTCGTCCGAGGGATCTTCACCCCTCCACTTT. As protein: CASSSSEGSSPLHF.

The genes are TRBV9 and TRBJ2-5, with TRBD2 matching 12 bases. Trimming cost V 0 bases and J 4 bases; bases outside gene matches: 1. The germline V gene has CDR1 SGDLS and CDR2 YYNGEE. The CDR3 runs to 15 residues. CDR3 DNA: TGTGCCAGCAGCGTAGGACTAGCGGGGGTAGAGACCCAGTACTTC. Amino acid sequence: CASSVGLAGVETQYF.

This sequence joins TRBV5-1 and TRBJ1-4; tentative D call: TRBD1 (5 bases). The length of the CDR3 is 14 residues. The germline CDR1 and CDR2 sequences are SGHRS and YFSETQ. V lost 1 base to trimming and J lost 8 bases, with 12 bases between them. The CDR3 loop reads CASSLWGREEKLFF. The CDR3 DNA reads as TGCGCCAGCAGCTTGTGGGGCAGGGAGGAAAAACTGTTTTTT.